This T cell receptor beta chain was sequenced for a study of T cell repertoires in cytomegalovirus infection (dated by TCRdb to the late 2010s). The study in broad terms: Recently identified HLA-C-restricted CMV epitopes, whose presentation resists viral immunomodulation, were targeted by peptide stimulations together with well-studied HLA-B-restricted epitopes. Donor HLA type was relevant to the analysis, because carriage of CMV infection together with the matching HLA type was indicated by public TCR beta signatures.

Sequencer: Illumina HiSeq 1500. TCRdb itself trimmed the public reads at Q25 with fastp, ran MiXCR and retained productive beta chains. Each entry is one CDR3 protein sequence, shown with its most common DNA and genes. This sample comprises roughly 920,000 distinct CDR3 sequences, roughly 30% of them detected only once. The top ten hold more than 13% of the sample. About this clonotype: Its target antigen remains unknown. Base qualities are not at hand, and no much larger clone is one base apart.

What the study reported, not specific to this receptor: Cumulative frequency of public TCR beta family members discriminated carriers of CMV infection plus the relevant HLA type in this cohort and an independent approximately 360-donor cohort. The ex vivo response was dominated by HLA-C-restricted CMV-specific TCR beta clonotypes, which also provided the single most frequent clonotype in two of eight donors.

CDR1 MNHEY and CDR2 SMNVEV are derived from the germline V gene (reference sequence). CDR3 length: 17 amino acids, cysteine to phenylalanine. The sequence is cut down to CDR3 DNA, 51 bases in frame from base 1. V lost 4 bases and J lost 1 base, and the count of bases not matched to a germline gene is 3. The treatment or condition label on this specimen signifies: in vitro stimulation with specific CMV peptide epitopes to enrich CMV-specific T cells. This clonotype originated in a human donor in good health (CMV status not recorded). Some clones in this sample may be carry-over from other donors' samples. Here the chain combines TRBV27 and TRBJ2-2; TRBD2 fits 13 bases in the junction. Source: cultured CD8+ T cells from PBMCs, taken from culture after CMV antigen stimulation. Here the CDR3 is given as CASSWGLAGMNTGELFF. The nucleotide sequence is given as TGTGCCAGCAGTTGGGGACTAGCGGGAATGAACACCGGGGAGCTGTTTTTT.